This T cell receptor beta chain was captured by sequencing in a study of human T cells and chemical hapten exposure. The library attached unique molecular identifiers to individual cDNA molecules. TCRdb analysed the RACE reads with MiXCR anew, one entry per CDR3 protein. The table has roughly 180,000 distinct CDR3 sequences, approximately 20% seen once; the top ten hold about 7%. As to time point: patch test 1, 2 weeks after DPC sensitization. Stated treatment: therapeutic diphenylcyclopropenone sensitization with weekly scalp DPC. The CDR3 is 13 residues long. Germline V CDR1 and CDR2: DFQATT, SNEGSKA (reference sequence). The J segment lost 5 bases and the V segment lost 4 bases, leaving 6 bases of the junction unmatched.

This clonotype was obtained from a woman between 50 and 59 years old with alopecia areata. Some clones in this sample may be carry-over from other donors' samples. The rearrangement uses TRBV20-1 and TRBJ2-7, with 9 bases aligning to TRBD2. Sample: whole blood, taken in connection with sensitization to the hapten diphenylcyclopropenone (DPC). CDR3 in DNA: TGCAGTGCTACGGGACTAGCTTATCACGAGCAGTACTTC. Protein: CSATGLAYHEQYF.